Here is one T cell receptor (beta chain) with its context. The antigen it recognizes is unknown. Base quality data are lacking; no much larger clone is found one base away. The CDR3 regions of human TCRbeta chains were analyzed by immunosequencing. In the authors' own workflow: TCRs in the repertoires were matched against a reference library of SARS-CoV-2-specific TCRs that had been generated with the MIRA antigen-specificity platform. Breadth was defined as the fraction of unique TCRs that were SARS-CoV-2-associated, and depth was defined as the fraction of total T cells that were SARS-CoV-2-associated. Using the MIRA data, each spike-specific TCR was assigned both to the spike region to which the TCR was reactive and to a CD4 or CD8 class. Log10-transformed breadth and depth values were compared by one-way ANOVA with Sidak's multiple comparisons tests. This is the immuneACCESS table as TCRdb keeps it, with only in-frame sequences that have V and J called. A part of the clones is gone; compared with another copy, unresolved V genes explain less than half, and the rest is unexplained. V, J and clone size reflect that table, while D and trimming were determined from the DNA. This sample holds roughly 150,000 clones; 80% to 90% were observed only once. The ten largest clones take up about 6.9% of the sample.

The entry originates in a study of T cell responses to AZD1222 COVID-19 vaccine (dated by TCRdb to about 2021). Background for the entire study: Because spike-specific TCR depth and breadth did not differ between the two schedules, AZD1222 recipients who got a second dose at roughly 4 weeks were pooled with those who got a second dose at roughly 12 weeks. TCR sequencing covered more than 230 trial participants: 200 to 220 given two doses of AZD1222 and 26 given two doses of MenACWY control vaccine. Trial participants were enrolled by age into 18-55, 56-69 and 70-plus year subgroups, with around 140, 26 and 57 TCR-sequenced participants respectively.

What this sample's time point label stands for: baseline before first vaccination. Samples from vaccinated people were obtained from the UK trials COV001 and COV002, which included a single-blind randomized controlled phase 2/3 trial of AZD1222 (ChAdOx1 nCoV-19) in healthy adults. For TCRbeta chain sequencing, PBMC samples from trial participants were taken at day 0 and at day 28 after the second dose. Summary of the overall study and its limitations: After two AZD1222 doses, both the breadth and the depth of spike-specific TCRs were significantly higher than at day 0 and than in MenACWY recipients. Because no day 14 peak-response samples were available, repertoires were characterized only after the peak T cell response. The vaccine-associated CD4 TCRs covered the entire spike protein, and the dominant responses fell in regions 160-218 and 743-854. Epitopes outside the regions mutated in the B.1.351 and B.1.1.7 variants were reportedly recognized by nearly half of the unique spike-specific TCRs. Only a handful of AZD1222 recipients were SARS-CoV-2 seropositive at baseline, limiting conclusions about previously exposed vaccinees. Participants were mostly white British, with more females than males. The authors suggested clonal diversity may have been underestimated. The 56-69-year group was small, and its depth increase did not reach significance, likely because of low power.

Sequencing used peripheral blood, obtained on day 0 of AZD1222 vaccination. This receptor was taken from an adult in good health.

The CDR3 corresponds to CASTGGGQETQYF. The DNA reads as follows: TGTGCCAGTACCGGCGGAGGTCAAGAGACCCAGTACTTC. The chain uses TRBV19 and TRBJ2-5; the D gene is possibly TRBD2, with 5 bases matching. Spanning cysteine to phenylalanine, the CDR3 consists of 13 amino acids. Just the 39-base CDR3 DNA is kept, in frame starting at base 1. Based on the germline V gene (reference sequence), the CDR1 and CDR2 sequences are LNHDA and SQIVND. Between the V and J ends, shortened by 7 bases and 2 bases respectively, the junction contains 11 bases.